Following are 9 T cell receptor beta chains from one sample sequenced in a study of T cell changes during pregnancy in multiple sclerosis. The protocol was immunoSEQ multiplex PCR, while the TCRdb copy is restricted to in-frame clones and leaves out a portion. Among under 95,000 clones listed, 91% were seen once. The sequencing here drew on peripheral blood, taken after pregnancy. The receptors were sampled from a female donor in good health, enrolled as a control in a pregnancy study.

V usage is TRBV27 and J usage is TRBJ1-2; unclear D gene. V shed 5 bases and J shed 4 bases, with 14 bases lying between them. The germline V gene has CDR1 MNHEY and CDR2 SMNVEV (reference sequence). The CDR3 is 14 amino acids. The CDR3 region is CASSTAGVGYGYTF. CDR3 DNA sequence: TGTGCCAGCAGTACCGCCGGGGTAGGCTATGGCTACACCTTC.

J is TRBJ1-1 and V is TRBV7-3; D is perhaps TRBD1 (5 bases). V lost 6 bases, J lost 3 bases, and 11 bases lay in between. The CDR3 consists of 13 residues. The V gene's germline CDR1 is SGHTA and CDR2 FQGTGA. The DNA of the CDR3 is TGTGCCAGCAGACTCGAACAGGACACTGAAGCTTTCTTT. Translating gives CASRLEQDTEAFF.

This chain connects TRBV13 to TRBJ1-1; D may be TRBD1 (6 bases). The germline V and J ends were trimmed by 4 bases and 4 bases, with 13 bases remaining between them. The CDR3 runs 14 residues. Per germline, CDR1 PRHDT and CDR2 FYEKMQ (reference sequence). The chain's CDR3 is CASSWQGSTTEAFF. The CDR3 DNA is TGTGCCAGCAGCTGGCAGGGGTCGACCACTGAAGCTTTCTTT.

V is TRBV6-5 and J is TRBJ1-6, with unresolved D. The CDR3 is made up of 15 amino acids. CDR1 is MNHEY and CDR2 is SVGAGI in the germline V gene. With 0 bases removed from V and 8 bases from J, the gap between germline ends came to 11 bases. The CDR3 coding sequence is TGTGCCAGCAGTTACTCGGCCAGGTTGGATTCACCCCTCCACTTT. This sequence encodes CASSYSARLDSPLHF.

The V and J genes are TRBV2 and TRBJ1-3; D unclear. The germline V gene encodes CDR1 SNHLY and CDR2 FYNNEI. The V gene lost 7 bases and the J gene lost 0 bases, with 7 bases spanning the gap. The CDR3 has 13 amino acids. The CDR3: CASKEASGNTIYF. CDR3 coding DNA: TGTGCCAGCAAGGAGGCCTCTGGAAACACCATATATTTT.

The chain combines TRBV15 with TRBJ2-5; 8 bases are shared with TRBD1. Looked up from germline, CDR1 is LNHNV and CDR2 is YYDKDF (reference sequence). The CDR3 has 15 amino acids. The ends lost 1 base at V and 5 bases at J; junction bases unmatched: 6. CDR3 in amino acids: CATSRVRGRGETQYF. In DNA, the CDR3 is TGTGCCACCAGCAGAGTCAGGGGGCGAGGGGAGACCCAGTACTTC. The whole variable domain, remainder taken from reference TRBV15 and TRBJ2-5, is DAMVIQNPRYQVTQFGKPVTLSCSQTLNHNVMYWYQQKSSQAPKLLFHYYDKDFNNEADTPDNFQSRRPNTSFCFLDIRSPGLGDTAMYLCATSRVRGRGETQYFGPGTRLLVL.

This clone was observed a single time. This rearrangement joins TRBV5-7 to TRBJ1-1, with 7 nucleotides matching TRBD1. TRBV5-7 is designated an ORF whose function remains uncertain. Germline trimming cut 5 bases from V and 8 bases from J; bases unmatched to any gene: 9. The CDR3 loop spans 13 amino acids. The CDR3 spells CASSFDRVAEAFF. CDR3 sequence (DNA): TGTGCCAGCAGTTTCGACAGGGTGGCCGAAGCTTTCTTT.

V is TRBV5-5 and J is TRBJ1-2; 12 positions match TRBD1. V shed 6 bases and J 7 bases; nucleotides not matched to a gene: 16. Germline CDR1 is SGHKS and CDR2 is YYEKEE (reference sequence). The CDR3 runs to 17 residues. CDR3: CASILPGTGGAGSGYTF. The CDR3 coding sequence is TGTGCCAGCATCCTACCCGGGACAGGGGGCGCAGGCAGTGGCTACACCTTC.

This clone was found a few times. The V and J genes are TRBV18 and TRBJ1-2, with 8 nucleotides matching TRBD1. V trimming: 3 bases; J trimming: 4 bases; junction bases outside the gene matches: 4. The CDR3 has 14 residues. Germline V gene sequence: CDR1 KGHSH, CDR2 LQKENI. Here the CDR3 reads CASSPLGQGYGYTF. The DNA of the CDR3 is TGTGCCAGCTCACCCCTTGGACAGGGCTATGGCTACACCTTC. Drawing the rest from reference TRBV18 and TRBJ1-2, the complete variable domain is NAGVMQNPRHLVRRRGQEARLRCSPMKGHSHVYWYRQLPEEGLKFMVYLQKENIIDESGMPKERFSAEFPKEGPSILRIQQVVRGDSAAYFCASSPLGQGYGYTFGSGTRLTVV.